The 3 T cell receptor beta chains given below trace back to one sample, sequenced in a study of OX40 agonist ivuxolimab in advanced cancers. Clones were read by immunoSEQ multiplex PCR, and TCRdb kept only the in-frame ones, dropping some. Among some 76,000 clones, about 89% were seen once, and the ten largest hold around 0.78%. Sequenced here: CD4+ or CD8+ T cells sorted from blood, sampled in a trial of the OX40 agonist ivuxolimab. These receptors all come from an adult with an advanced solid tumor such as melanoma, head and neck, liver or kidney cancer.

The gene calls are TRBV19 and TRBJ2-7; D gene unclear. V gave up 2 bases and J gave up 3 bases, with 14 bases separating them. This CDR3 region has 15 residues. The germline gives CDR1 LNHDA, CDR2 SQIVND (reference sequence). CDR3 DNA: TGTGCCAGTAGTATAAGGACGAGGCAGGTCTACGAGCAGTACTTC. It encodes CASSIRTRQVYEQYF.

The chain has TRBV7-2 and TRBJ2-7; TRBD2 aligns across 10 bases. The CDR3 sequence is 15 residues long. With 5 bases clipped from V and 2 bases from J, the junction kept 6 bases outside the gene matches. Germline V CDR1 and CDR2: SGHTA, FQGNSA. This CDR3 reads CASSIRTSGTYEQYF. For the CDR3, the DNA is TGTGCCAGCAGCATCAGGACTAGCGGTACCTACGAGCAGTACTTC.

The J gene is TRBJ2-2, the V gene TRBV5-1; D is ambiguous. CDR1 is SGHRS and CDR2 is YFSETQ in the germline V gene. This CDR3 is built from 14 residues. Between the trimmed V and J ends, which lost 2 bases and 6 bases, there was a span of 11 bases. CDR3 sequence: CASSFGSGPGELFF. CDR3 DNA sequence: TGCGCCAGCAGCTTCGGCTCAGGTCCCGGGGAGCTGTTTTTT. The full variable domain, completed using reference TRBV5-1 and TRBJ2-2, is KAGVTQTPRYLIKTRGQQVTLSCSPISGHRSVSWYQQTPGQGLQFLFEYFSETQRNKGNFPGRFSGRQFSNSRSEMNVSTLELGDSALYLCASSFGSGPGELFFGEGSRLTVL.